The rows below give T cell receptor beta chains drawn from one sample of a study of shared clonotypes between healthy human individuals. Profiled with immunoSEQ multiplex PCR; TCRdb holds only in-frame clones, not every one. The sample has roughly 95,000 clones; roughly 45% are singletons. Sample: PBMCs. These receptors originate from a middle-aged woman in good health. Some clones in this sample may be carry-over from other donors' samples. Both conserved end residues are trimmed from each CDR3.

V gene: TRBV27; J gene: TRBJ1-1; CDR3 protein: ASSLQGGTEAF
V gene: TRBV2; J gene: TRBJ1-5; CDR3 protein: ASSSRQVYSNQPQH
V gene: TRBV2; J gene: TRBJ1-2; CDR3 protein: ASGQNYGYT
V gene: TRBV5-1; J gene: TRBJ2-7; CDR3 protein: ASSLAASGSHEQY
V gene: TRBV7-2; J gene: TRBJ2-7; CDR3 protein: ASSLTPQVYEQY
V gene: TRBV6-4; J gene: TRBJ2-1; CDR3 protein: ASSETSGRGNEQF
V gene: TRBV4-2; J gene: TRBJ1-6; CDR3 protein: ASSHPQYRGRNSPLH
V gene: TRBV7-3; J gene: TRBJ2-1; CDR3 protein: ASSLVRDNEQF
V gene: TRBV29-1; J gene: TRBJ2-2; CDR3 protein: SGAVREGNTGELF
V gene: TRBV2; J gene: TRBJ1-2; CDR3 protein: ASSKTWGGITNYGYT
V gene: TRBV6-6; J gene: TRBJ1-3; CDR3 protein: ASSPRAGNTIY
V gene: TRBV7-9; J gene: TRBJ1-1; CDR3 protein: ASSLVRGRGTEAF
V gene: TRBV5-8; J gene: TRBJ1-2; CDR3 protein: ASSLEGGYTGYT
V gene: TRBV19; J gene: TRBJ1-5; CDR3 protein: ASSKPNQPQH
V gene: TRBV27; J gene: TRBJ1-1; CDR3 protein: ASSLSGGAEAF
V gene: TRBV18; J gene: TRBJ1-4; CDR3 protein: ASSKTATSLTNEKLF
V gene: TRBV18; J gene: TRBJ2-2; CDR3 protein: ASSPGTPANTGELF
V gene: TRBV27; J gene: TRBJ2-7; CDR3 protein: ASSSYRGLEQY
V gene: TRBV6-5; J gene: TRBJ2-1; CDR3 protein: ASSSIRGAQQF
V gene: TRBV29-1; J gene: TRBJ2-1; CDR3 protein: SVDGLKNNEQF
V gene: TRBV19; J gene: TRBJ2-5; CDR3 protein: ASKRPEEETQY
V gene: TRBV14; J gene: NA; CDR3 protein: ASSQGRAYEQY
V gene: TRBV15; J gene: NA; CDR3 protein: ATSRTASSYEQY
V gene: TRBV20-1; J gene: TRBJ2-1; CDR3 protein: SASLGEQF
V gene: TRBV6-5; J gene: TRBJ1-2; CDR3 protein: ASSYRDRGRLGYT
V gene: TRBV28; J gene: TRBJ2-3; CDR3 protein: ASRDVGDTQY
V gene: TRBV5-6; J gene: TRBJ1-2; CDR3 protein: ASSLRGGYT
V gene: TRBV7-8; J gene: TRBJ2-3; CDR3 protein: ASSLQSSGTDTQY
V gene: TRBV28; J gene: TRBJ1-5; CDR3 protein: ASSPDGSNQPQH